Listed below are T cell receptor beta chains from one sample, sequenced in a study of blood T cell repertoires in COVID-19. Sequencing was performed with immunoSEQ multiplex PCR; in TCRdb, only in-frame clones are kept and a portion is missing. The sample consists of 450,000 or so clones, about 89% of them appearing once. The sequenced material came from peripheral blood. The receptors were sampled from a woman aged 40-49 years with COVID-19, enrolled during active disease. CDR3s include the opening cysteine and the closing phenylalanine or tryptophan. The order of the fields is V gene, J gene, D gene, clone size, CDR3 protein, CDR3 DNA. D genes are given only for firm matches. The size field is filled for only some rows; it gives once, few, many or a size class.

TRBV20-1,TRBJ2-1,.,.,CSAPLSYEQFF,TGCAGTGCCCCGCTAAGTTATGAGCAGTTCTTC
TRBV7-2,TRBJ2-7,.,.,CASSLRQIPYEQYF,TGTGCCAGCAGCTTACGACAGATACCCTACGAGCAGTACTTC
TRBV5-1,TRBJ1-1,TRBD1,.,CASSPGTAKNTEAFF,TGCGCCAGCAGCCCCGGGACAGCCAAGAACACTGAAGCTTTCTTT
TRBV29-1,TRBJ2-7,.,few,CSVEEDSSYEQYF,TGCAGCGTTGAAGAGGACAGCTCCTACGAGCAGTACTTC
TRBV30,TRBJ1-5,.,.,CAWNSNSNQPQHF,TGTGCCTGGAATTCCAATAGCAATCAGCCCCAGCATTTT
TRBV6-5,TRBJ1-5,TRBD1,.,CASSTGGGQPQHF,TGTGCCAGCAGTACAGGGGGCGGTCAGCCCCAGCATTTT
TRBV9,TRBJ1-4,.,.,CASSPDRNEKLFF,TGTGCCAGCAGCCCTGACAGGAATGAAAAACTGTTTTTT
TRBV9,TRBJ1-4,TRBD1,.,CASSVAGQGGEKLFF,TGTGCCAGCAGCGTAGCTGGACAGGGAGGGGAAAAACTGTTTTTT
TRBV9,TRBJ1-3,TRBD1,.,CASSSGTADGNTIYF,TGTGCCAGCAGCAGTGGGACAGCCGATGGAAACACCATATATTTT
TRBV5-1,TRBJ2-7,TRBD1,.,CASSFGLTGAYEQYF,TGCGCCAGCAGCTTCGGACTCACAGGGGCCTACGAGCAGTACTTC
TRBV28,TRBJ1-5,.,.,CASSSAGNQPQHF,TGTGCCAGCAGTTCAGCAGGGAATCAGCCCCAGCATTTT
TRBV5-6,TRBJ2-1,.,.,CASISPRDEQFF,TGTGCCAGCATTTCCCCCCGGGATGAGCAGTTCTTC
TRBV28,TRBJ1-2,.,.,CASSSDSQYGYTF,TGTGCCAGCAGTTCCGACAGTCAATATGGCTACACCTTC
TRBV5-4,TRBJ1-2,TRBD1,.,CASAPDRNYGYTF,TGTGCCAGCGCGCCGGACAGGAACTATGGCTACACCTTC
TRBV30,TRBJ2-7,TRBD2,few,CAWGGTSRTYEQYF,TGTGCCTGGGGAGGGACTAGCAGAACCTACGAGCAGTACTTC
TRBV28,TRBJ1-1,.,once,CASSPQGRAEAFF,TGTGCCAGCAGTCCACAGGGTCGCGCTGAAGCTTTCTTT
TRBV14,TRBJ1-2,.,.,CASSQDLSGGNYGYTF,TGTGCCAGCAGCCAAGATCTTAGCGGGGGAAACTATGGCTACACCTTC
TRBV5-5,TRBJ1-4,.,.,CASSGEDEKLFF,TGTGCCAGCAGCGGCGAGGATGAAAAACTGTTTTTT
TRBV14,TRBJ2-1,.,.,CASSRGGAYNEQFF,TGTGCCAGCAGCCGAGGTGGAGCCTACAATGAGCAGTTCTTC
TRBV18,TRBJ2-2,.,.,CASSPPSNTGELFF,TGTGCCAGCTCACCACCTTCAAACACCGGGGAGCTGTTTTTT
TRBV5-1,TRBJ1-2,.,.,CASSRDRTPSHGYTF,TGCGCCAGCAGCCGTGACAGGACCCCGTCCCATGGCTACACCTTC
TRBV28,TRBJ1-2,TRBD1,.,CASSSSGTGTYGYTF,TGTGCCAGCAGTTCCTCCGGGACAGGGACCTATGGCTACACCTTC
TRBV9,TRBJ2-1,TRBD1,.,CASSPHRGQGYNEQFF,TGTGCCAGCAGCCCACATAGGGGGCAAGGGTACAATGAGCAGTTCTTC
TRBV6-4,TRBJ2-2,TRBD2,.,CASSVLLGAGVSGELFF,TGTGCCAGCAGTGTACTGTTAGGAGCGGGAGTGTCCGGGGAGCTGTTTTTT
TRBV27,TRBJ2-7,TRBD2,.,CASSLLVAGGEQYF,TGTGCCAGCAGTTTATTAGTAGCGGGGGGCGAGCAGTACTTC
TRBV27,TRBJ1-1,.,.,CASSRTPANTEAFF,TGTGCCAGCAGTCGGACACCAGCAAACACTGAAGCTTTCTTT
TRBV7-2,TRBJ1-5,TRBD1,once,CASSGGTGGTYSNQPQHF,TGTGCCAGCAGCGGCGGGACAGGGGGAACTTATAGCAATCAGCCCCAGCATTTT
TRBV27,TRBJ1-4,TRBD1,once,CASSKQGVRYEKLFF,TGTGCCAGCAGTAAACAGGGGGTTCGATATGAAAAACTGTTTTTT
TRBV7-6,TRBJ1-1,TRBD1,few,CASSSTGGVHTEAFF,TGTGCCAGCAGCTCGACAGGGGGCGTACACACTGAAGCTTTCTTT
TRBV7-3,TRBJ2-3,.,.,CASSLGRDTQYF,TGTGCCAGCAGCCTAGGCCGGGATACGCAGTATTTT
TRBV7-2,TRBJ2-2,TRBD2,many,CASSTRLAGRRELFF,TGTGCCAGCAGCACCCGACTAGCGGGGCGGCGGGAGCTGTTTTTT
TRBV4-3,TRBJ2-3,.,.,CASSQSSSTDTQYF,TGCGCCAGCAGCCAGTCTTCTAGCACAGATACGCAGTATTTT
TRBV3-1/TRBV3-2,TRBJ1-1,.,.,CASSQLWGGANTEAFF,TGTGCCAGCAGCCAACTATGGGGGGGGGCGAACACTGAAGCTTTCTTT
TRBV4-3,TRBJ1-4,TRBD1,.,CASSQEGAGGTEKLFF,TGCGCCAGCAGCCAAGAAGGGGCAGGGGGAACAGAAAAACTGTTTTTT
TRBV28,TRBJ1-5,TRBD1,.,CASSVGTANQPQHF,TGTGCCAGCAGTGTGGGGACAGCAAATCAGCCCCAGCATTTT
TRBV6-5,TRBJ2-1,TRBD2,few,CASSRTSGVNNEQFF,TGTGCCAGCAGTCGGACTAGCGGGGTGAACAATGAGCAGTTCTTC
TRBV9,TRBJ2-2,.,.,CASSLQVPPNTGELFF,TGTGCCAGCAGCTTACAGGTCCCACCGAACACCGGGGAGCTGTTTTTT
TRBV11-3,TRBJ2-1,.,.,CASSLEHLGIRHNEQFF,TGTGCCAGCAGCTTAGAGCACCTCGGGATAAGACACAATGAGCAGTTCTTC
TRBV27,TRBJ2-3,TRBD2,.,CASSHRAGSTDTQYF,TGTGCCAGCAGTCATCGAGCGGGAAGCACAGATACGCAGTATTTT